The clone carrying this T cell receptor beta chain appeared a few times. Its specificity is not known. This sample is drawn from a study of cytomegalovirus exposure and HLA in healthy donors. The V end was cut by 1 base, the J end by 1 base, with 8 bases between. Germline-derived CDR1 and CDR2 are SEHNR and FQNEAQ (reference sequence). The CDR3 length is 15 residues. The PCR was carried out with 60 Vbeta primers and 13 Jbeta primers. Clones were read by immunoSEQ multiplex PCR, and TCRdb kept only the in-frame ones, dropping some. Among about 240,000 clones, about 80% were seen once, and the ten largest hold about 7.3%. Study-wide points: It was likely that a cluster of highly shared sequence variants was a sequencing artifact.

Sequences were obtained from PBMCs. The clonotype comes from a woman in her sixties in good health and CMV-seropositive. The V gene is TRBV7-9, the J gene TRBJ1-5; D is ambiguous. The CDR3 nucleotides are TGTGCCAGCAGCTTAGGGAGCGCCAGCAATCAGCCCCAGCATTTT. This translates into CASSLGSASNQPQHF.